This T cell receptor beta chain was profiled in a study of T cell responses to AZD1222 COVID-19 vaccine. Points from the study as a whole: In the spike-specific TCR repertoire, nearly half reportedly target unmutated variant regions. Donors were largely white British and mainly female; clonal diversity was possibly underestimated.

This clone was recorded only once. Its antigen remains unknown. Data came from immunoSEQ multiplex PCR; TCRdb stores just in-frame clones and leaves some out. This sample has some 170,000 clones, with 92% found just once. The V end lost 0 bases, the J end lost 4 bases, and 13 bases lay between the germline ends. Germline V gives CDR1 SGDLS, CDR2 YYNGEE. The CDR3 consists of 15 residues. The rearrangement links TRBV9 to TRBJ1-2; D not certain. The source of this sequence is an adult who received the AZD1222 COVID-19 vaccine. This sample comprised peripheral blood, obtained 28 days after the second AZD1222 dose. CDR3 in amino acids: CASSVGAGPSYGYTF. CDR3 nucleotide sequence: TGTGCCAGCAGCGTAGGTGCCGGGCCGTCCTATGGCTACACCTTC.